The next 17 T cell receptor beta chains were all read from a single sample in a study of cytomegalovirus exposure and HLA in healthy donors. The PCR had 60 Vbeta and 13 Jbeta primers. The method was immunoSEQ multiplex PCR; TCRdb's version includes in-frame clones alone and lacks a portion of them. This table holds around 100,000 clones, over 65% found once. The sample taken for sequencing was PBMCs. All receptors derive from a man aged 25-40 years in good health and CMV-seronegative.

V and J are TRBV5-1 and TRBJ1-4, with a possible D match to TRBD1 (5 bases). Trimming pared 0 bases from V and 7 bases from J, leaving 13 bases between. Germline lookup yields CDR1 SGHRS and CDR2 YFSETQ. The length of the CDR3 is 15 residues. The CDR3 sequence: CASSLGGGDGEKLFF. CDR3 bases: TGCGCCAGCAGCTTGGGGGGAGGGGATGGTGAAAAACTGTTTTTT.

V gene TRBV19 combines with J gene TRBJ2-1; the match to TRBD2 covers 9 bases. This CDR3 is 17 amino acids long. CDR1 is LNHDA, CDR2 SQIVND, per germline (reference sequence). The trim removed 5 bases at V and 7 bases at J, leaving 15 bases unmatched. The CDR3 loop reads CASSVFSGGGAGNEQFF. For the CDR3, the DNA is TGTGCCAGTAGTGTCTTTAGTGGCGGGGGGGCCGGTAATGAGCAGTTCTTC.

This clone showed up just a few times. The chain combines TRBV30 with TRBJ1-6, with 8 bases aligning to TRBD1. The length of the CDR3 is 15 residues. The V gene's germline CDR1 is GTSNPN and CDR2 SVGIG (reference sequence). V was clipped by 2 bases and J by 10 bases; unmatched bases: 10. The CDR3 region is CAWSRNTGGRSPLHF. The CDR3 DNA follows: TGTGCCTGGAGTCGGAATACAGGGGGGAGATCACCCCTCCACTTT.

The chain is built from TRBV4-3 and TRBJ2-4; D might be TRBD1 (6 bases). V was cut by 2 bases and J by 8 bases, with 13 bases left in between. The CDR3 totals 14 residues. The V gene's germline CDR1 is LGHNA and CDR2 YSLEER. CDR3 protein: CASSQNRAAHIQYF. The CDR3 DNA reads TGCGCCAGCAGCCAAAACAGGGCTGCTCACATTCAGTACTTC.

This chain connects TRBV7-3 to TRBJ2-1; TRBD2 matches 8 bases. The CDR3 has 15 amino acids. V was pared by 5 bases and J by 3 bases, with 6 bases of the junction left unmatched. CDR1 is SGHTA, CDR2 FQGTGA, per germline. CDR3 sequence: CASSPLAGLYNEQFF. The CDR3 DNA reads as TGTGCCAGCAGCCCATTAGCGGGACTCTACAATGAGCAGTTCTTC.

This clone was counted between two and nine times. The chain recombines TRBV4-2 with TRBJ1-1, with D possibly being TRBD1 (5 bases). The CDR3 is 15 amino acids. The germline V and J ends were trimmed by 1 base and 1 base, with 10 bases remaining between them. Germline lookup yields CDR1 LGHNA and CDR2 YNFKEQ. The DNA for the CDR3 is TGTGCCAGCAGCCAAGTCAGGGTGGGGAACACTGAAGCTTTCTTT. This sequence encodes CASSQVRVGNTEAFF.

This clone has just one count. This chain links TRBV4-3 with TRBJ1-6; no definite D call. Trimming cost V 4 bases and J 10 bases, with 20 bases left between them. CDR3 length equals 16 residues. Germline V gene lookup returns CDR1 LGHNA and CDR2 YSLEER. Here the CDR3 DNA reads TGCGCCAGCAGCCTGGCCCACCTATCCGAACAGTCACCCCTCCACTTT. Its protein product is CASSLAHLSEQSPLHF.

The rearrangement uses TRBV4-3 and TRBJ1-1; 9 positions match TRBD1. The CDR3 totals 15 residues. Germline CDR1 and CDR2: LGHNA and YSLEER. V lost 4 bases to trimming and J lost 3 bases; unmatched junction nucleotides: 6. The CDR3 nucleotides are TGCGCCAGCAGCCGGACCGGACAGGGGTACACTGAAGCTTTCTTT. Encoded protein: CASSRTGQGYTEAFF.

The chain couples TRBV7-6 to TRBJ2-7; 10 bases are a match to TRBD2. The V gene end was trimmed by 5 bases and the J gene end by 3 bases; junction bases not matched to a gene: 7. The CDR3 consists of 15 residues. Germline assignment: CDR1 SGHVS and CDR2 FNYEAQ. DNA for the CDR3: TGTGCCAGCAGCGTTTCTAGCGGGAGTTTCTACGAGCAGTACTTC. It codes for CASSVSSGSFYEQYF.

The chain uses TRBV19 and TRBJ2-3; 11 nucleotides line up with TRBD2. There are 12 residues in the CDR3. The J segment lost 8 bases and the V segment lost 8 bases, leaving 3 bases of the junction unmatched. Germline-derived CDR1 and CDR2 are LNHDA and SQIVND (reference sequence). Here the CDR3 reads CASSLAGGTQYF. The CDR3 DNA follows: TGTGCCAGTTCCCTAGCGGGAGGTACGCAGTATTTT.

The chain joins TRBV5-5 to TRBJ2-1; maybe TRBD1 (5 bases). V shed 0 bases and J shed 5 bases, with 12 bases lying between them. Germline assignment: CDR1 SGHKS and CDR2 YYEKEE (reference sequence). This CDR3 is 15 amino acids long. The CDR3 spells CASSLEPGKNNEQFF. In DNA form, the CDR3 reads TGTGCCAGCAGCTTGGAGCCAGGGAAAAACAATGAGCAGTTCTTC.

This clone appeared a few times. The chain uses TRBV7-9 and TRBJ2-7; 10 nucleotides line up with TRBD1. Germline V lookup: CDR1 SEHNR, CDR2 FQNEAQ (reference sequence). V lost 5 bases, J lost 5 bases, and 12 bases stayed unmatched. CDR3 length: 16 residues. CDR3: CASSHLSGTGANEQYF. The CDR3 DNA reads TGTGCCAGCAGCCATCTATCCGGGACAGGGGCCAACGAGCAGTACTTC.

The V call is TRBV6-6, the J call TRBJ1-5, with TRBD1 as a possible D gene (5 bases). V lost 0 bases and J 7 bases, leaving 10 bases between the germline ends. Germline V gene lookup returns CDR1 MNHNY and CDR2 SVGAGI (reference sequence). CDR3 length: 14 residues. The CDR3 is CASSYSRGRQPQHF. The CDR3 nucleotides are TGTGCCAGCAGTTACTCAAGGGGTCGGCAGCCCCAGCATTTT.

This chain joins TRBV19 and TRBJ2-3; TRBD2 agrees at 15 bases. Germline V gene sequence: CDR1 LNHDA, CDR2 SQIVND (reference sequence). This CDR3 has 17 residues. V was clipped by 7 bases and J by 0 bases; unmatched bases: 5. In DNA, the CDR3 is TGTGCCAGTACCGGGACTAGCGGGGGGCCCAGCACAGATACGCAGTATTTT. Protein sequence: CASTGTSGGPSTDTQYF.

The rearrangement links TRBV7-9 to TRBJ2-1; TRBD2 might be the D (5 bases). Germline V gene data show CDR1 as SEHNR and CDR2 as FQNEAQ (reference sequence). This CDR3 is 15 amino acids long. Trimming took 2 bases from V and 6 from J, leaving 14 bases between them. The CDR3 loop reads CASSLKPPEGNEQFF. CDR3 coding DNA: TGTGCCAGCAGCTTAAAACCTCCTGAGGGCAATGAGCAGTTCTTC. Filled out from reference TRBV7-9 and TRBJ2-1, the complete variable domain reads DTGVSQNPRHKITKRGQNVTFRCDPISEHNRLYWYRQTLGQGPEFLTYFQNEAQLEKSRLLSDRFSAERPKGSFSTLEIQRTEQGDSAMYLCASSLKPPEGNEQFFGPGTRLTVL.

The chain links TRBV19 to TRBJ2-5; 12 nucleotides align to TRBD2. This CDR3 region has 16 residues. Germline values: CDR1 LNHDA, CDR2 SQIVND (reference sequence). With 5 bases clipped from V and 4 bases from J, the junction kept 8 bases outside the gene matches. The CDR3 DNA follows: TGTGCCAGTAGTCGGACTAGCGGGACCCCCCCAGAGACCCAGTACTTC. It translates to CASSRTSGTPPETQYF.

The chain uses TRBV6-5 and TRBJ2-6, with D possibly TRBD2 on 6 matching bases. The CDR3 length is 15 residues. Germline V gene sequence: CDR1 MNHEY, CDR2 SVGAGI. Trimming left V 6 bases short and J 4 bases short, with 13 bases between. This chain's CDR3 is CASREVGRGANVLTF. CDR3 DNA sequence: TGTGCCAGCAGAGAGGTGGGGAGGGGGGCCAACGTCCTGACTTTC.